These T cell receptor beta chains were read from a single sample in a study of cytomegalovirus exposure and HLA in healthy donors. Clones were sequenced by immunoSEQ multiplex PCR, and TCRdb holds only the in-frame ones, with some missing. The profile shows some 160,000 clones, about 89% of them singletons. Sequencing was carried out using PBMCs. The origin of the receptors is a man between 18 and 29 years old in good health and CMV-seronegative. Both conserved end residues are part of each CDR3. D genes are given only for firm matches. For some rows the clone size is stated as once, few or many, or as a class when expanded; others skip it.

DNA: TGTGCCAGCAGCAGCGGGAGCGCCGGGGAGCTGTTTTTT; CDR3: CASSSGSAGELFF; V: TRBV7-8; J: TRBJ2-2; size: NA; D: TRBD2
DNA: TGCGCCAGCAGCCCCCGGTGGGGGGGAGCGCATAATGAGCAGTTCTTC; CDR3: CASSPRWGGAHNEQFF; V: TRBV5-1; J: TRBJ2-1; size: NA; D: TRBD2
DNA: TGTGCCACCCAGACAGGGATCACCGGGGAGCTGTTTTTT; CDR3: CATQTGITGELFF; V: TRBV19; J: TRBJ2-2; size: NA; D: TRBD1
DNA: TGTGCCAGCAGCCTAACAGGGGGCGCGGCCAAAAACATTCAGTACTTC; CDR3: CASSLTGGAAKNIQYF; V: TRBV27; J: TRBJ2-4; size: NA; D: TRBD1
DNA: TGTGCCAGCAGCTTATCCCCGGCCTACGAGCAGTACTTC; CDR3: CASSLSPAYEQYF; V: TRBV7-6; J: TRBJ2-7; size: NA; D: NA
DNA: TGCGCCAGCAGCCCCAAACTAGCGGCAGAGCTCCCTAGGTACAATGAGCAGTTCTTC; CDR3: CASSPKLAAELPRYNEQFF; V: TRBV4-1; J: TRBJ2-1; size: NA; D: TRBD2
DNA: TGTGCCAGTCAGGGGCGAAGCACAGATACGCAGTATTTT; CDR3: CASQGRSTDTQYF; V: TRBV2; J: TRBJ2-3; size: NA; D: NA
DNA: TGTGCCAGCAGTTGGCAGGCGATGAATGAGCAGTTCTTC; CDR3: CASSWQAMNEQFF; V: TRBV7-9; J: TRBJ2-1; size: NA; D: NA
DNA: TGCGCCAGCAGCCCTGAGCGGGGAACCTACAATGAGCAGTTCTTC; CDR3: CASSPERGTYNEQFF; V: TRBV5-1; J: TRBJ2-1; size: NA; D: TRBD2
DNA: TGCGCCAGCAGTGAGTTAAAACAGGGGACTGAAGCTTTCTTT; CDR3: CASSELKQGTEAFF; V: TRBV10-1; J: TRBJ1-1; size: NA; D: TRBD1
DNA: TGTGCCAGCAGCCCTAGACTAGCGGGGGGCCTCTACAATGAGCAGTTCTTC; CDR3: CASSPRLAGGLYNEQFF; V: TRBV7-8; J: TRBJ2-1; size: NA; D: TRBD2
DNA: TGTGCCAGCAGCCTCGACCCGGCTAGTGCTACGCAGTATTTT; CDR3: CASSLDPASATQYF; V: TRBV7-9; J: TRBJ2-3; size: NA; D: NA
DNA: TGTGCCAGCAGCGTAGTTGAGGTCATCAACACTGAAGCTTTCTTT; CDR3: CASSVVEVINTEAFF; V: TRBV9; J: TRBJ1-1; size: NA; D: NA
DNA: TGTGCCAGCAGTGGCCGGGGGAATCAGCCCCAGCATTTT; CDR3: CASSGRGNQPQHF; V: TRBV25-1; J: TRBJ1-5; size: few; D: NA
DNA: TGCGCCAGCAGCCAAGGTGGCAGGGTCCCTCGGTCACCCCTCCACTTT; CDR3: CASSQGGRVPRSPLHF; V: TRBV4-1; J: TRBJ1-6; size: NA; D: NA
DNA: TGTGCCAGCAGCCAAAGGGACAGGTCTAATGAAAAACTGTTTTTT; CDR3: CASSQRDRSNEKLFF; V: TRBV7-2; J: TRBJ1-4; size: once; D: TRBD1
DNA: TGTGCCAGCAGCCGTTTCCGAACCTTCGAACTAGCGGACGAGCAGTTCTTC; CDR3: CASSRFRTFELADEQFF; V: TRBV14; J: TRBJ2-1; size: NA; D: TRBD2
DNA: TGTGCCAGCAGCTTAGGACAGAACAAAAACATTCAGTACTTC; CDR3: CASSLGQNKNIQYF; V: TRBV5-4; J: TRBJ2-4; size: NA; D: NA
DNA: TGTGCCAGTAGTATTACCGGTAAAGCTTTCTTT; CDR3: CASSITGKAFF; V: TRBV19; J: TRBJ1-1; size: NA; D: NA
DNA: TGTGCCAGCAGCTTGCGTTCGAGGGGGACCTTGGGCGGGGAGCTGTTTTTT; CDR3: CASSLRSRGTLGGELFF; V: TRBV5-6; J: TRBJ2-2; size: NA; D: NA
DNA: TGTGCCAGCAGACAACAGAGTACGGAGACCCAGTACTTC; CDR3: CASRQQSTETQYF; V: TRBV25-1; J: TRBJ2-5; size: NA; D: NA
DNA: TGTGCCAGCAGCTTGGACATATACAATGAGCAGTTCTTC; CDR3: CASSLDIYNEQFF; V: TRBV13; J: TRBJ2-1; size: NA; D: NA
DNA: TGCGCCAGCAGCAGGGGACTAGCGGGGGCTCAAGAGACCCAGTACTTC; CDR3: CASSRGLAGAQETQYF; V: TRBV5-1; J: TRBJ2-5; size: NA; D: TRBD2
DNA: TGTGCCAGCAGTTTAACAGAGAACACTGAAGCTTTCTTT; CDR3: CASSLTENTEAFF; V: TRBV27; J: TRBJ1-1; size: NA; D: NA
DNA: TGTGCCTGGACTTCAGGGGGCTATACTGAAGCTTTCTTT; CDR3: CAWTSGGYTEAFF; V: TRBV30; J: TRBJ1-1; size: NA; D: TRBD1
DNA: TGCGCCAGCAGCTTGCTTGGGACCGGGGGTGGAGAGACCCAGTACTTC; CDR3: CASSLLGTGGGETQYF; V: TRBV5-1; J: TRBJ2-5; size: once; D: NA
DNA: TGTGCCATCAGTAGGGGGATACAAGAGACCCAGTACTTC; CDR3: CAISRGIQETQYF; V: TRBV10-3; J: TRBJ2-5; size: NA; D: NA
DNA: TGCGCCAGCAGCTTGCAGGCTGGGTACAATGAGCAGTTCTTC; CDR3: CASSLQAGYNEQFF; V: TRBV5-1; J: TRBJ2-1; size: NA; D: NA
DNA: TGTGCCAGCAGCCTGAGGGGTGCGGGGGCCTATGGCTACACCTTC; CDR3: CASSLRGAGAYGYTF; V: TRBV9; J: TRBJ1-2; size: NA; D: NA
DNA: TGTGCCAGCAGGTCCGATGAGTACCCAACCCAAGAGACCCAGTACTTC; CDR3: CASRSDEYPTQETQYF; V: TRBV7-8; J: TRBJ2-5; size: NA; D: NA
DNA: TGCGCCAGCAGCCTAAGAAGGGACAGGGCGTTGGGAAGAACTGAAGCTTTCTTT; CDR3: CASSLRRDRALGRTEAFF; V: TRBV5-1; J: TRBJ1-1; size: once; D: TRBD1
DNA: TGTGCCACCGGAGAGAGACAGCCTCCTCAGCCCCAGCATTTT; CDR3: CATGERQPPQPQHF; V: TRBV6-5; J: TRBJ1-5; size: NA; D: NA
DNA: TGTGCCAGCAGCGTAGGGGACAGTGTCTCTGGAAACACCATATATTTT; CDR3: CASSVGDSVSGNTIYF; V: TRBV9; J: TRBJ1-3; size: NA; D: TRBD1
DNA: TGTGCCAGCAGTTACGAAGGGACAGGGGGCCGTCAGCCCCAGCATTTT; CDR3: CASSYEGTGGRQPQHF; V: TRBV6-6; J: TRBJ1-5; size: NA; D: TRBD1
DNA: TGTGCCAGTAGTAGCCCCAGGGGAGTGGGCTCACCCCTCCACTTT; CDR3: CASSSPRGVGSPLHF; V: TRBV19; J: TRBJ1-6; size: NA; D: NA
DNA: TGCAGCGTACAGGGGGGTAATAACTATGGCTACACCTTC; CDR3: CSVQGGNNYGYTF; V: TRBV29-1; J: TRBJ1-2; size: NA; D: TRBD1
DNA: TGTGCCAGCAGCAAATCTCCCGTTTACACTGAAGCTTTCTTT; CDR3: CASSKSPVYTEAFF; V: TRBV21-1; J: TRBJ1-1; size: NA; D: NA
DNA: TGTGCCAGCAGTCGGACAGGGGGCTATGGCTACACCTTC; CDR3: CASSRTGGYGYTF; V: TRBV6-5; J: TRBJ1-2; size: NA; D: TRBD1